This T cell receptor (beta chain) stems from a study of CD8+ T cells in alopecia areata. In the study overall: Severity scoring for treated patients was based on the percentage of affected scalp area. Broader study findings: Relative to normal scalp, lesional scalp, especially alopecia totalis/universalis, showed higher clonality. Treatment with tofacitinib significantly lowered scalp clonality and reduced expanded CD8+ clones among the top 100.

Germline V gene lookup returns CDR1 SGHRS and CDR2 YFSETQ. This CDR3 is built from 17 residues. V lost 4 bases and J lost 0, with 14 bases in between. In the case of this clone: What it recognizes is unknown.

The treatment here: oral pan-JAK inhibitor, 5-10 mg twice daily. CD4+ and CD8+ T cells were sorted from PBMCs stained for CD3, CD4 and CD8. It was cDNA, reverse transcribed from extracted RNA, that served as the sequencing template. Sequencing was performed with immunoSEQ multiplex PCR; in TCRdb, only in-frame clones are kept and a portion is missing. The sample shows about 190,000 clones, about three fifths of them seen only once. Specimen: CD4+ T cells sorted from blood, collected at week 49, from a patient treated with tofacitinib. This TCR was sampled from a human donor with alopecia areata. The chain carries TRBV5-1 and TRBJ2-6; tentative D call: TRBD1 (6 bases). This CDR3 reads CASSTSRQASGANVLTF. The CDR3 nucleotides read TGCGCCAGCAGCACCTCCCGACAGGCCTCTGGGGCCAACGTCCTGACTTTC.